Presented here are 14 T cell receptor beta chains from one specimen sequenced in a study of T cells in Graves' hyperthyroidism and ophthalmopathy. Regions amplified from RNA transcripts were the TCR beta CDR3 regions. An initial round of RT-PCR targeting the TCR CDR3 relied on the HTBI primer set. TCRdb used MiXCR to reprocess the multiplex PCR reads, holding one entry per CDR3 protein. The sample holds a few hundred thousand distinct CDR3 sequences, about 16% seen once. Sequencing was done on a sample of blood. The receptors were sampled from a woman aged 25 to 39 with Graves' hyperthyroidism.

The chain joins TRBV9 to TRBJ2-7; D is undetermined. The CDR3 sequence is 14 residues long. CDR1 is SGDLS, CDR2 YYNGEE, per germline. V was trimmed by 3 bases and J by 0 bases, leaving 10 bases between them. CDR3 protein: CASSGDRYSYEQYF. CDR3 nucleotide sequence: TGTGCCAGCAGCGGAGACCGGTACTCCTACGAGCAGTACTTC.

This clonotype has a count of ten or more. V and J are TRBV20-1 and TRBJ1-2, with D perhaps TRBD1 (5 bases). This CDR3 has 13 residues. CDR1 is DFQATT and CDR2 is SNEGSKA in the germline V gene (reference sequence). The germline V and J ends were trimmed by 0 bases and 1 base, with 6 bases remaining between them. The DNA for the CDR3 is TGCAGTGCTAGAGAGGGGCTTAACTATGGCTACACCTTC. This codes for CSAREGLNYGYTF.

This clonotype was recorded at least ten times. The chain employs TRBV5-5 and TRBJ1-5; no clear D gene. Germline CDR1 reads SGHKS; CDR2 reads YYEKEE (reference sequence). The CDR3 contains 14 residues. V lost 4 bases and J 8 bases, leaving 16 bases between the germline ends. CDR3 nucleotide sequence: TGTGCCAGCAGCCCTACAACGTCAGGTGAGCCCCAGCATTTT. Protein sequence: CASSPTTSGEPQHF.

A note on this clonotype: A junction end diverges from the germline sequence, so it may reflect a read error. The DNA for the CDR3 is TGTGCCAGCAGTTATTATAGCAATCAGCTCCAGCATTTT. Amino acids: CASSYYSNQLQHF. The chain uses TRBV12-3 or TRBV12-4 and TRBJ1-5; D remains ambiguous. There are 13 residues in the CDR3.

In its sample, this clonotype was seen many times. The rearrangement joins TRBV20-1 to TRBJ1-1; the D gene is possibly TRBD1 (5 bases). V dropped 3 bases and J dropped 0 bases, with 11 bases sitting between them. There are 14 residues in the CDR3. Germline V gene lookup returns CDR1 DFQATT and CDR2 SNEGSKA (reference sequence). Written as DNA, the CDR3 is TGCAGTGCTAGCCCGACAGTCATGAACACTGAAGCTTTCTTT. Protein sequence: CSASPTVMNTEAFF.

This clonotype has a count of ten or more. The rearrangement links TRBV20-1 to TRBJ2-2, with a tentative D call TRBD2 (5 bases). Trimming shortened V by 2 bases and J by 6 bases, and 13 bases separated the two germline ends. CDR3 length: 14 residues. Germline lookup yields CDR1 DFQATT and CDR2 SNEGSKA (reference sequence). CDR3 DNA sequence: TGCAGTGCTAGACCCCCTAGCCACGCCGGGGAGCTGTTTTTT. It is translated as CSARPPSHAGELFF.

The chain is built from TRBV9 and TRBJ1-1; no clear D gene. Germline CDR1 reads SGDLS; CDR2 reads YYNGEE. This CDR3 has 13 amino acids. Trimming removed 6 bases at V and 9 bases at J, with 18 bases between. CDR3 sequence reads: CASNPGREGKAFF. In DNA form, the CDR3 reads TGTGCCAGCAACCCGGGTCGAGAAGGTAAAGCTTTCTTT.

The CDR3 reads CSARDDPNEQFF. The CDR3 region has the DNA TGCAGTGCTAGGGACGATCCCAATGAGCAGTTCTTC. V usage is TRBV20-1 and J usage is TRBJ2-1; no firm D call. The CDR3 sequence is 12 residues long. V lost 3 bases to trimming and J lost 6 bases, with 9 bases between them. From germline, CDR1 is DFQATT and CDR2 SNEGSKA (reference sequence).

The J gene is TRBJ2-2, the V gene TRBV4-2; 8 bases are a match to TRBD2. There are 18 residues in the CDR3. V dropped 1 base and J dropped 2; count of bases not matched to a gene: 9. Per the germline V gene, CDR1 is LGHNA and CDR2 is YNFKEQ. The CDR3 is CASSQAVTGGTNTGELFF. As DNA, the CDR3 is TGTGCCAGCAGCCAAGCCGTAACGGGAGGGACCAACACCGGGGAGCTGTTTTTT.

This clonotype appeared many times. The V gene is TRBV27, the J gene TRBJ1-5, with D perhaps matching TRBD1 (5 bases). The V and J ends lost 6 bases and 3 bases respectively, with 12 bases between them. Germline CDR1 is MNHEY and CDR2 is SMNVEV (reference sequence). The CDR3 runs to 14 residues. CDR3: CASRGQTNNQPQHF. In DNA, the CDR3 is TGTGCCAGCAGAGGACAAACGAACAATCAGCCCCAGCATTTT.

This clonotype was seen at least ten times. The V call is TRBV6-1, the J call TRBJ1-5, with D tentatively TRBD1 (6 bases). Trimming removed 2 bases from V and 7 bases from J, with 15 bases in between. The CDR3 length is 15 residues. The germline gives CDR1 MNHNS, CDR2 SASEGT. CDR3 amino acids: CASSELTGFGQPQHF. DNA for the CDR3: TGTGCCAGCAGTGAACTAACAGGGTTTGGGCAGCCCCAGCATTTT.

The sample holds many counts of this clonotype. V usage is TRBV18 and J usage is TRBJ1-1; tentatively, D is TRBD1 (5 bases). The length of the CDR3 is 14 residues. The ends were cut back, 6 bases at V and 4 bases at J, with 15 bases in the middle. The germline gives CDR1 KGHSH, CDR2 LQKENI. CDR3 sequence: CASSAGSGGTEAFF. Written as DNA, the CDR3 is TGTGCCAGCTCCGCAGGGAGCGGAGGCACTGAAGCTTTCTTT.

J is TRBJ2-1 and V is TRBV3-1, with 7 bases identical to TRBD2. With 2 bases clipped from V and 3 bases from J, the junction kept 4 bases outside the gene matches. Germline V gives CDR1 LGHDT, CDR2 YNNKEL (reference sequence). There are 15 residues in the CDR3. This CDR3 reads CASSQIAGGYNEQFF. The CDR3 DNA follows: TGTGCCAGCAGCCAAATAGCGGGCGGCTACAATGAGCAGTTCTTC.

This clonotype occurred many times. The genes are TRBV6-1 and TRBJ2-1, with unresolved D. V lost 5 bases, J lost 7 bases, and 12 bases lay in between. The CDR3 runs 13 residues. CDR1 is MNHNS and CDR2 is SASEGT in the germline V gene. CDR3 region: CASSTTDVNEQFF. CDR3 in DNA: TGTGCCAGCAGTACAACGGATGTGAATGAGCAGTTCTTC.